The source of this T cell receptor beta chain is a study of blood T cells in healthy people across ages. Then a second PCR, running roughly 7 to 11 cycles, was carried out with a sample-barcoded 5' primer and a J-beta primer mix. Through a template-switch adaptor with 12 random nucleotides, each cDNA molecule received a tag. One entry per CDR3 protein, called by TCRdb with MiXCR from the 5' RACE reads. The table records 540,000 or so distinct CDR3 sequences, roughly 43% of them present only once. Whole-study results and caveats: Significant beta diversity loss was already apparent by age about 39, declining roughly linearly.

On this clonotype: The antigen is undetermined.

V was pared by 7 bases and J by 6 bases, with 19 bases between. This CDR3 spans 15 amino acids. Germline V CDR1 and CDR2: MDHEN, SYDVKM. The receptor comes from a man aged 80 or over in good health. The chain links TRBV28 to TRBJ2-1; D is uncertain. Sequencing was carried out using blood. CDR3 bases: TGTGCCAGCACCTCGCGGCGTCCTCTCGTCAATGAGCAGTTCTTC. Its translation is CASTSRRPLVNEQFF.